The sequence of this T cell receptor (beta chain) was determined in a study of T cells after yellow fever vaccination. General study results and limits: A faster peak, day 5 versus 15, was reached by the weaker secondary response.

MiXCR, run by TCRdb on the 5' RACE reads, gives a single entry per CDR3 protein. The sample consists of hundreds of thousands of distinct CDR3 sequences, 9% to 15% of them appearing once. Within the sample, this clonotype is medium-sized. Its matching antigen is unknown. Germline values: CDR1 SGHVS, CDR2 FQNEAQ. The CDR3 has 16 amino acids. The V end was cut by 4 bases, the J end by 2 bases, with 16 bases between. The chain recombines TRBV7-8 with TRBJ2-3; D is possibly TRBD2 (5 bases). The starting material was PBMCs, obtained on the day of the yellow fever booster vaccination. The TCR originated in a man younger than 45 who received the YFV17D yellow fever vaccine. In DNA, the CDR3 is TGTGCCAGCAGCTCCAATGTAGGGAGAAACACAGATACGCAGTATTTT. The encoded protein is CASSSNVGRNTDTQYF.